This TCR beta chain was captured by sequencing in a study of T-cell reconstitution after alpha-beta-depleted transplantation in children. CDR1 is DFQATT, CDR2 SNEGSKA, per germline (reference sequence). There are 12 residues in the CDR3. V lost 5 bases and J lost 5, with 10 bases in between. Unique molecular identifiers featured in how the TCRbeta library was prepared. TCRdb fed the PCR reads into MiXCR, producing one record per CDR3 protein. The data contain hundreds of thousands of distinct CDR3 sequences, roughly 14% of them singletons. Findings of the study overall: T-cell counts and diversity were attributed mostly to newly produced T cells one year after transplant. Several hundred expanded graft clones reportedly supplied alpha-beta T cells about two months after transplant.

This clonotype was detected many times. Its antigen remains unidentified. The TCR comes from a girl aged 2 to 10 with congenital amegakaryocytic thrombocytopenia, due to receive a stem cell transplant. The sequencing used PBMCs, collected before TCRalphabeta/CD19-depleted stem cell transplant. The chain carries TRBV20-1 and TRBJ2-1; a weak D match, TRBD2 (5 bases). CDR3 nucleotides: TGCAGTGCTTCCCCGCGGGACAATGAGCAGTTCTTC. It codes for CSASPRDNEQFF.